A single sample gave rise to the 19 T cell receptor beta chains below, sequenced in a study of blood T cell repertoires in COVID-19. TCRdb keeps only in-frame clones here, not all; method: immunoSEQ multiplex PCR. The sample carries roughly 400,000 clones, around nine tenths recorded once. The sequencing sample was made of PBMCs or T cells enriched from blood (not recorded which). The source is a woman aged 45 to 65 who had recovered from COVID-19.

This clone came up many times. The rearrangement uses TRBV18 and TRBJ2-1, with a possible D match to TRBD2 (5 bases). This CDR3 region has 16 residues. The germline CDR1 and CDR2 sequences are KGHSH and LQKENI. Between the trimmed V and J ends, which lost 3 bases and 2 bases, there was a span of 14 bases. CDR3 in DNA: TGTGCCAGCTCACCCACACCCAGCGGAACCTACAATGAGCAGTTCTTC. Translated, it gives CASSPTPSGTYNEQFF.

The chain recombines TRBV7-6 with TRBJ2-6; perhaps TRBD2 as D (6 bases). Trimming cost V 3 bases and J 0 bases, with 15 bases left between them. Germline lookup yields CDR1 SGHVS and CDR2 FNYEAQ. The CDR3 length is 18 residues. This chain's CDR3 is CASSLERLVGSGANVLTF. The CDR3 DNA reads as TGTGCCAGCAGCTTGGAACGACTAGTGGGCTCTGGGGCCAACGTCCTGACTTTC.

The chain has TRBV5-6 and TRBJ1-5, with D possibly TRBD1 on 6 matching bases. Trimming cost V 4 bases and J 4 bases, with 24 bases left between them. This CDR3 is built from 18 residues. Germline-derived CDR1 and CDR2 are SGHDT and YYEEEE. As DNA, the CDR3 is TGTGCCAGCAGCCGGCGTCAGGGGTCCGCGACCCTTAATCAGCCCCAGCATTTT. Protein: CASSRRQGSATLNQPQHF.

J is TRBJ2-7 and V is TRBV19; 7 bases are a match to TRBD1. There are 12 residues in the CDR3. Germline lookup yields CDR1 LNHDA and CDR2 SQIVND (reference sequence). Trimming removed 5 bases from V and 5 bases from J; junction bases left unmatched: 3. The chain's CDR3 is CASSRQGDEQYF. CDR3 bases: TGTGCCAGTAGTCGACAGGGCGACGAGCAGTACTTC.

The chain recombines TRBV11-2 with TRBJ2-1, with 7 bases lining up with TRBD2. From germline, CDR1 is SGHAT and CDR2 FQNNGV. CDR3 length: 15 amino acids. The J segment lost 8 bases and the V segment lost 4 bases, leaving 11 bases of the junction unmatched. The DNA for the CDR3 is TGTGCCAGCAGCTACAACGGGGGGTTAATGGATGAGCAGTTCTTC. Translation: CASSYNGGLMDEQFF. Complete variable domain (other parts from reference TRBV11-2 and TRBJ2-1): EAGVAQSPRYKIIEKRQSVAFWCNPISGHATLYWYQQILGQGPKLLIQFQNNGVVDDSQLPKDRFSAERLKGVDSTLKIQPAKLEDSAVYLCASSYNGGLMDEQFFGPGTRLTVL.

The V call is TRBV9, the J call TRBJ2-7; 7 nucleotides align to TRBD1. Trimming took 4 bases from V and 5 from J; bases not matched to a gene: 12. The length of the CDR3 is 15 residues. Germline V gene data show CDR1 as SGDLS and CDR2 as YYNGEE. Here the CDR3 DNA reads TGTGCCAGCAGCTCCTCCAACAGGGGCCTCAACGAGCAGTACTTC. This translates into CASSSSNRGLNEQYF.

This clone was seen just once. The gene calls are TRBV4-2 and TRBJ2-1, with 9 bases identical to TRBD2. The ends lost 0 bases at V and 2 bases at J; junction bases unmatched: 5. Germline V CDR1 and CDR2: LGHNA, YNFKEQ. The CDR3 has 17 residues. DNA of the CDR3: TGTGCCAGCAGCCAAGATCAAGCGGGGGGTACCTACAATGAGCAGTTCTTC. Encoded protein: CASSQDQAGGTYNEQFF.

This sequence joins TRBV18 and TRBJ2-5; possibly TRBD2 for D (6 bases). CDR3 length equals 16 residues. V was pared by 0 bases and J by 3 bases, with 14 bases between. Germline V gene lookup returns CDR1 KGHSH and CDR2 LQKENI. CDR3 nucleotide sequence: TGTGCCAGCTCACCACCGTGGAGGGAAGGCGAAGAGACCCAGTACTTC. This codes for CASSPPWREGEETQYF. The full variable domain, in which reference TRBV18 and TRBJ2-5 provide the parts outside the CDR3, is NAGVMQNPRHLVRRRGQEARLRCSPMKGHSHVYWYRQLPEEGLKFMVYLQKENIIDESGMPKERFSAEFPKEGPSILRIQQVVRGDSAAYFCASSPPWREGEETQYFGPGTRLLVL.

The rearrangement links TRBV7-9 to TRBJ1-1; D gene ambiguous. This CDR3 comprises 11 residues. Looked up from germline, CDR1 is SEHNR and CDR2 is FQNEAQ (reference sequence). V lost 5 bases, J lost 5 bases, and 6 bases lay in between. DNA of the CDR3: TGTGCCAGCAGCCCTAGAACTGAAGCTTTCTTT. The encoded protein is CASSPRTEAFF.

The gene calls are TRBV25-1 and TRBJ1-3, with 7 bases lining up with TRBD1. V lost 9 bases, J lost 2 bases, and 4 bases stayed unmatched. The CDR3 runs 13 residues. Germline values: CDR1 MGHDK, CDR2 SYGVNS. The CDR3 nucleotides read TGTGCCAGTAACCAGGGGGCTGGAAACACCATATATTTT. It encodes CASNQGAGNTIYF.

The rearrangement uses TRBV19 and TRBJ2-2, with a tentative D call TRBD2 (6 bases). Looked up from germline, CDR1 is LNHDA and CDR2 is SQIVND (reference sequence). CDR3 size: 14 residues. V lost 4 bases and J lost 7, with 13 bases in between. CDR3 protein: CASSTSEGNGELFF. The CDR3 DNA is TGTGCCAGTAGTACGTCGGAGGGAAACGGGGAGCTGTTTTTT. Drawing the rest from reference TRBV19 and TRBJ2-2, the complete variable domain is DGGITQSPKYLFRKEGQNVTLSCEQNLNHDAMYWYRQDPGQGLRLIYYSQIVNDFQKGDIAEGYSVSREKKESFPLTVTSAQKNPTAFYLCASSTSEGNGELFFGEGSRLTVL.

V gene TRBV27 combines with J gene TRBJ1-6; the match to TRBD1 covers 7 bases. The CDR3 is made up of 15 amino acids. Losses at the gene ends were 5 bases for V and 7 bases for J; bases not matched to a gene: 8. Germline CDR1 and CDR2: MNHEY and SMNVEV (reference sequence). In nucleotides, the CDR3 is TGTGCCAGCAGTCAAGAGACAGGGTGGAATTCACCCCTCCACTTT. Residues: CASSQETGWNSPLHF.

The CDR3 is CASSQVAGGWETQYF. CDR3 sequence (DNA): TGCGCCAGCAGCCAAGTAGCGGGGGGGTGGGAGACCCAGTACTTC. The V and J genes are TRBV4-1 and TRBJ2-5, with 11 bases identical to TRBD2. J gave up 5 bases and V 1 base, and 3 bases lay outside the gene matches. The length of the CDR3 is 15 residues. CDR1 is MGHRA and CDR2 is YSYEKL in the germline V gene.

This chain links TRBV12-3 or TRBV12-4 with TRBJ2-2; D ambiguous. Trimming removed 3 bases at V and 10 bases at J, with 3 bases between. The CDR3 covers 10 residues. CDR3 coding DNA: TGTGCCAGCAGTTTTCAGGAGCTGTTTTTT. Its translation is CASSFQELFF.

CDR3 region: CASSPRGIGQETQYF. CDR3 in DNA: TGTGCCAGCAGCCCCCGGGGTATAGGCCAAGAGACCCAGTACTTC. This rearrangement joins TRBV7-9 to TRBJ2-5; tentative D call: TRBD2 (5 bases). Trimming took 5 bases from V and 1 from J, leaving 14 bases between them. Germline V gives CDR1 SEHNR, CDR2 FQNEAQ (reference sequence). The CDR3 length is 15 residues.

The chain recombines TRBV1 with TRBJ2-3; the D segment call TRBD2 is taken from the table without a DNA check. TRBV1 is a recognized pseudogene. This CDR3 contains 17 residues. In nucleotides, the CDR3 is TGCACCAGCAGCCAAGAACTGCTAGCGGGGGGGCAAGATACGCAGTATTTT. Protein: CTSSQELLAGGQDTQYF.

The V gene is TRBV28, the J gene TRBJ2-3, with TRBD2 matching 9 bases. Germline V gene lookup returns CDR1 MDHEN and CDR2 SYDVKM. With V trimmed by 6 bases and J by 2 bases, 12 bases remained unmatched. The CDR3 contains 17 residues. The CDR3 DNA is TGTGCCAGCAGCGGCCAAGTCAGCGGGAGGTTCACAGATACGCAGTATTTT. Amino acids: CASSGQVSGRFTDTQYF.

The chain joins TRBV15 to TRBJ1-1; possibly TRBD1 for D (5 bases). V was cut by 5 bases and J by 5 bases, with 6 bases left in between. Germline-derived CDR1 and CDR2 are LNHNV and YYDKDF (reference sequence). CDR3 length equals 11 residues. Written as DNA, the CDR3 is TGTGCCACCAGCCCAGGGACTGAAGCTTTCTTT. As protein: CATSPGTEAFF.

J is TRBJ1-1 and V is TRBV28, with D hard to call. Germline V gene lookup returns CDR1 MDHEN and CDR2 SYDVKM. V was shortened by 9 bases and J by 6 bases, with 14 bases between the two germline ends. The CDR3 contains 12 residues. CDR3 sequence: CASRLSVAEAFF. CDR3 in DNA: TGTGCCAGTCGATTGTCAGTCGCTGAAGCTTTCTTT. Using reference TRBV28 and TRBJ1-1 for the parts outside the CDR3, the full variable domain is DVKVTQSSRYLVKRTGEKVFLECVQDMDHENMFWYRQDPGLGLRLIYFSYDVKMKEKGDIPEGYSVSREKKERFSLILESASTNQTSMYLCASRLSVAEAFFGQGTRLTVV.